The rows below give T cell receptor beta chains drawn from one sample of a study of blood T cell repertoires in COVID-19. The data were produced by immunoSEQ multiplex PCR, yet TCRdb's version contains in-frame clones alone and is incomplete. Among roughly 280,000 clones, approximately 90% were seen once, and the ten largest hold around 3.6%. Material for sequencing was peripheral blood. The receptors derive from a young man with active or convalescent COVID-19. The CDR3 runs from the conserved cysteine through the conserved F or W. A D gene is named only where the DNA matches it firmly. The size of a clone is reported for some rows only, either as once, few or many, or as a class for expanded clones.

TRBV9,NA,17,TRBJ2-3,TRBD2,CASSVAGGSGNVGTQYF,TGTGCCAGCAGCGTAGCGGGAGGGTCGGGTAACGTAGGAACGCAGTATTTT
TRBV2,NA,13,TRBJ1-5,TRBD1,CASSRTGEQPQHF,TGTGCCAGCAGTAGGACAGGAGAACAGCCCCAGCATTTT
TRBV5-4,once,15,TRBJ1-5,NA,CASSLVTDSYQPQHF,TGTGCCAGCAGCTTGGTTACGGACAGTTATCAGCCCCAGCATTTT
TRBV7-6,NA,15,TRBJ2-3,NA,CASAVVQGSTDTQYF,TGTGCCAGCGCGGTCGTACAGGGAAGCACAGATACGCAGTATTTT
TRBV27,NA,15,TRBJ2-1,TRBD1,CASTAKGQGWDEQFF,TGTGCCAGCACCGCGAAAGGACAGGGTTGGGATGAGCAGTTCTTC
TRBV12-5,many,16,TRBJ1-3,NA,CASLMAPGWRGNTIYF,TGTGCTAGCCTAATGGCCCCAGGGTGGAGAGGAAACACCATATATTTT
TRBV10-3,NA,14,TRBJ1-1,NA,CAISGRQANTEAFF,TGTGCCATCAGTGGTCGACAGGCGAACACTGAAGCTTTCTTT
TRBV5-4,NA,14,TRBJ2-7,TRBD2,CASSFSGGADEQYF,TGTGCCAGCAGCTTTAGCGGGGGGGCCGACGAGCAGTACTTC
TRBV7-2,NA,13,TRBJ1-5,NA,CASSFRGNQPQHF,TGTGCCAGCAGCTTCAGGGGCAATCAGCCCCAGCATTTT
TRBV19,NA,13,TRBJ1-4,TRBD1,CASGSGGVGKLFF,TGTGCCAGTGGTTCAGGGGGAGTCGGGAAACTGTTTTTT
TRBV5-1,NA,18,TRBJ1-1,NA,CASSRDRFERAMNTEAFF,TGCGCCAGCAGCCGAGATCGATTCGAGAGAGCAATGAACACTGAAGCTTTCTTT
TRBV19,NA,14,TRBJ2-3,TRBD1,CASTMDRSTDTQYF,TGTGCCAGTACCATGGACAGGAGCACAGATACGCAGTATTTT
TRBV7-3,NA,15,TRBJ1-1,TRBD1,CASSLTVNAGGIAFF,TGTGCCAGCAGCTTAACGGTTAATGCAGGGGGTATAGCTTTCTTT
TRBV19,NA,16,TRBJ2-3,NA,CASSQMGLSSTDTQYF,TGTGCCAGTAGTCAAATGGGCTTGTCTAGCACAGATACGCAGTATTTT
TRBV5-1,NA,13,TRBJ1-2,NA,CASSFSLNYGYTF,TGCGCCAGCAGCTTCTCCCTAAACTATGGCTACACCTTC
TRBV20-1,NA,14,TRBJ2-7,NA,CSASPGLSNYEQYF,TGCAGTGCTAGTCCGGGACTTTCCAATTACGAGCAGTACTTC
TRBV19,NA,17,TRBJ2-2,NA,CASSTGIQRRVTGELFF,TGTGCCAGTAGCACAGGGATACAGAGAAGGGTAACCGGGGAGCTGTTTTTT
TRBV4-2,NA,17,TRBJ2-1,TRBD2,CASSQAGTSGTYNEQFF,TGTGCCAGCAGCCAAGCCGGGACTAGCGGGACCTACAATGAGCAGTTCTTC
TRBV7-2,NA,16,TRBJ2-7,TRBD2,CASSITSGSTSDEQYF,TGTGCCAGCAGCATAACTAGCGGGAGTACTAGCGACGAGCAGTACTTC